The clone carrying this T cell receptor (beta chain) was observed a single time. Its antigen is not known. This CDR3 has 12 residues. Germline CDR1 and CDR2: MNHNS and SASEGT. V gave up 3 bases and J gave up 12 bases, with 15 bases separating them. This sample stems from a study of CD8+CD57+ T cells in acquired aplastic anemia. Study background: Sorted CD4+ and CD8+ cell DNA averaged about 3.5 ug. Healthy donors gave about 10.8 million reads on average for CD4+ cells. Study outcomes and limitations: CD8+ Simpson's diversity did not differ significantly between patients and controls. Twenty-nine was the count of CD8+ CDR3 sequences that patients shared with controls.

The study profiled TCR beta VDJ and CDR3 using genomic DNA as template. TCRdb fed the reads into MiXCR, producing one record per CDR3 protein. Here the sample spans about 180,000 distinct CDR3 sequences, 45% to 50% being singletons. The V call is TRBV6-1, the J call TRBJ2-7; D may correspond to TRBD1 or TRBD2 (5 bases each). Specimen: sorted CD4+, CD8+, or CD8+CD57+ T cells (not recorded which) from PBMCs. The receptor was isolated from a human donor in good health. DNA for the CDR3: TGTGCCAGCAGTGAGCACCGGGACCAGGTGTACTTC. This sequence encodes CASSEHRDQVYF.